This is a list of T cell receptor beta chains from one sample in a study of blood T cell repertoires in COVID-19. The data were produced by immunoSEQ multiplex PCR, yet TCRdb's version contains in-frame clones alone and is incomplete. The table shows 150,000 to 200,000 clones, with around 82% occurring only once. What was sequenced was PBMCs or T cells enriched from blood (not recorded which). The receptors were sampled from a man in his forties who had recovered from COVID-19. The CDR3 runs from the conserved cysteine through the conserved F or W. A D gene is named only where the DNA matches it firmly. The size entry is marked missing in some rows and otherwise reads once, few, many or a size class.

J: TRBJ1-2; D: TRBD1; V: TRBV9; size: NA; CDR3: CASSDGTVYGYTF; DNA: TGTGCCAGCAGCGATGGGACAGTCTATGGCTACACCTTC
J: TRBJ2-5; D: NA; V: TRBV28; size: NA; CDR3: CASSLYQGSPTQETQYF; DNA: TGTGCCAGCAGTTTATACCAGGGGTCCCCCACCCAAGAGACCCAGTACTTC
J: TRBJ1-2; D: TRBD1; V: TRBV4-1; size: NA; CDR3: CASSQGQGDGYTF; DNA: TGCGCCAGCAGCCAAGGACAGGGGGACGGCTACACCTTC
J: TRBJ2-7; D: NA; V: TRBV2; size: NA; CDR3: CASTDSYEQYF; DNA: TGTGCCAGCACCGACAGCTACGAGCAGTACTTC
J: TRBJ1-2; D: TRBD1; V: TRBV6-4; size: NA; CDR3: CASSETGVYGYTF; DNA: TGTGCCAGCAGCGAAACAGGGGTCTATGGCTACACCTTC
J: TRBJ1-2; D: TRBD1; V: TRBV10-3; size: NA; CDR3: CAIRTGMGGYTF; DNA: TGTGCCATCAGGACAGGGATGGGCGGCTACACCTTC
J: TRBJ2-1; D: TRBD1; V: TRBV10-3; size: once; CDR3: CAISGGQGHYNEQFF; DNA: TGTGCCATCAGCGGGGGACAGGGGCATTACAATGAGCAGTTCTTC
J: TRBJ2-5; D: TRBD1; V: TRBV2; size: NA; CDR3: CASSERTGRQTQYF; DNA: TGTGCCAGCAGTGAGAGGACAGGGCGGCAGACCCAGTACTTC
J: TRBJ2-1; D: TRBD2; V: TRBV3-1/TRBV3-2; size: NA; CDR3: CASSQDTLGTSGNNEQFF; DNA: TGTGCCAGCAGCCAAGATACCCTCGGGACTAGCGGGAACAATGAGCAGTTCTTC
J: TRBJ2-1; D: TRBD2; V: TRBV4-1; size: NA; CDR3: CASSQASGGALIYNEQFF; DNA: TGCGCCAGCAGCCAAGCAAGCGGGGGGGCCTTGATCTACAATGAGCAGTTCTTC
J: TRBJ1-1; D: TRBD1; V: TRBV7-9; size: NA; CDR3: CASSVGTGWTEAFF; DNA: TGTGCCAGCAGCGTCGGGACAGGGTGGACTGAAGCTTTCTTT
J: TRBJ2-7; D: TRBD2; V: TRBV7-9; size: NA; CDR3: CASSPAPSGGLSYEQYF; DNA: TGTGCCAGCAGCCCAGCCCCTAGCGGGGGTCTTTCCTACGAGCAGTACTTC
J: TRBJ1-2; D: TRBD1; V: TRBV5-6; size: NA; CDR3: CASSLGDRANYGYTF; DNA: TGTGCCAGCAGCTTGGGCGACAGGGCAAACTATGGCTACACCTTC
J: TRBJ2-7; D: TRBD2; V: TRBV27; size: NA; CDR3: CASRVAGAYEQYF; DNA: TGTGCCAGCAGGGTAGCGGGGGCCTACGAGCAGTACTTC
J: TRBJ2-5; D: TRBD2; V: TRBV5-1; size: NA; CDR3: CASSGGLAGGQETQYF; DNA: TGCGCCAGCAGCGGGGGACTAGCGGGGGGTCAAGAGACCCAGTACTTC
J: TRBJ1-6; D: NA; V: TRBV19; size: NA; CDR3: CASSISRGVDRSPLHF; DNA: TGTGCCAGTAGTATCTCCAGGGGCGTGGATAGATCACCCCTCCACTTT
J: TRBJ1-3; D: TRBD1; V: TRBV4-3; size: NA; CDR3: CASSQGRGIGNTIYF; DNA: TGCGCCAGCAGCCAAGGCAGGGGGATTGGAAACACCATATATTTT
J: TRBJ1-6; D: NA; V: TRBV5-1; size: few; CDR3: CASSTQGYNSPLHF; DNA: TGCGCCAGCAGTACCCAGGGGTATAATTCACCCCTCCACTTT
J: TRBJ2-1; D: NA; V: TRBV7-9; size: NA; CDR3: CASSPRGATHNEQFF; DNA: TGTGCCAGCAGCCCCCGGGGGGCCACCCACAATGAGCAGTTCTTC
J: TRBJ1-5; D: NA; V: TRBV5-6; size: NA; CDR3: CASSSRGISNQPQHF; DNA: TGTGCCAGCAGCTCTAGGGGAATCAGCAATCAGCCCCAGCATTTT
J: TRBJ2-7; D: NA; V: TRBV9; size: NA; CDR3: CASSLGASGPYEQYF; DNA: TGTGCCAGCAGCCTGGGGGCTAGCGGACCCTACGAGCAGTACTTC
J: TRBJ2-1; D: TRBD1; V: TRBV5-1; size: NA; CDR3: CASSSPGQGYNEQFF; DNA: TGCGCCAGCAGCTCACCGGGACAGGGGTACAATGAGCAGTTCTTC
J: TRBJ1-1; D: NA; V: TRBV4-1; size: NA; CDR3: CASSQDGQGHTEAFF; DNA: TGCGCCAGCAGCCAAGATGGGCAGGGCCACACTGAAGCTTTCTTT
J: TRBJ2-1; D: NA; V: TRBV29-1; size: NA; CDR3: CSVEYRGRDFNEQFF; DNA: TGCAGCGTTGAGTACAGGGGGAGGGACTTCAATGAGCAGTTCTTC
J: TRBJ2-1; D: TRBD2; V: TRBV3-1/TRBV3-2; size: NA; CDR3: CASSPTSGGALVHEQFF; DNA: TGTGCCAGCAGCCCCACTAGCGGGGGGGCTCTGGTCCATGAGCAGTTCTTC
J: TRBJ2-1; D: TRBD1; V: TRBV5-6; size: NA; CDR3: CASSGTGPNEQFF; DNA: TGTGCCAGCAGCGGGACAGGCCCGAATGAGCAGTTCTTC
J: TRBJ1-2; D: NA; V: TRBV28; size: NA; CDR3: CASSGQLRYYGYTF; DNA: TGTGCCAGCAGTGGACAGCTCCGCTACTATGGCTACACCTTC
J: TRBJ1-2; D: NA; V: TRBV10-1; size: NA; CDR3: CASSAIYGGLGGYTF; DNA: TGCGCCAGCAGTGCAATTTACGGGGGGCTCGGTGGCTACACCTTC
J: TRBJ2-2; D: TRBD2; V: TRBV4-3; size: NA; CDR3: CASSQEISSGGYTGELFF; DNA: TGCGCCAGCAGCCAAGAGATTAGCTCGGGGGGATACACCGGGGAGCTGTTTTTT
J: TRBJ1-4; D: TRBD1; V: TRBV5-4; size: once; CDR3: CASSRTGTGDEKLFF; DNA: TGTGCCAGCAGCCGAACCGGGACAGGGGACGAAAAACTGTTTTTT
J: TRBJ2-1; D: NA; V: TRBV10-3; size: NA; CDR3: CAIGERFGYNEQFF; DNA: TGTGCCATCGGTGAGCGGTTCGGCTACAATGAGCAGTTCTTC
J: TRBJ1-2; D: NA; V: TRBV5-1; size: NA; CDR3: CASSLDPRQGYHGYTF; DNA: TGCGCCAGCAGCTTGGACCCCAGGCAGGGATATCATGGCTACACCTTC
J: TRBJ1-1; D: NA; V: TRBV6-6; size: NA; CDR3: CASSYPGGGRRAEAFF; DNA: TGTGCCAGCAGTTACCCTGGTGGGGGGAGAAGGGCTGAAGCTTTCTTT
J: TRBJ1-6; D: NA; V: TRBV30; size: NA; CDR3: CAWSGRQLYNSPLHF; DNA: TGTGCCTGGAGTGGACGACAGCTTTATAATTCACCCCTCCACTTT
J: TRBJ1-1; D: TRBD1; V: TRBV2; size: few; CDR3: CASSRDRNTEAFF; DNA: TGTGCCAGCAGTAGGGACAGAAACACTGAAGCTTTCTTT
J: TRBJ2-7; D: NA; V: TRBV19; size: NA; CDR3: CATATAPYEQYF; DNA: TGTGCCACCGCGACAGCCCCCTACGAGCAGTACTTC
J: TRBJ2-7; D: NA; V: TRBV20-1; size: NA; CDR3: CSAGGQYF; DNA: TGCAGTGCTGGCGGGCAGTACTTC
J: TRBJ2-5; D: TRBD2; V: TRBV7-8; size: NA; CDR3: CASSLEGGGVRETQYF; DNA: TGTGCCAGCAGTCTGGAGGGCGGGGGGGTGCGTGAGACCCAGTACTTC
J: TRBJ2-2; D: TRBD1; V: TRBV6-4; size: NA; CDR3: CASPGTAYTGELFF; DNA: TGTGCCAGTCCTGGGACAGCTTACACCGGGGAGCTGTTTTTT
J: TRBJ1-6; D: NA; V: TRBV7-2; size: NA; CDR3: CASSLGLGTPLHF; DNA: TGTGCCAGCAGCTTAGGACTAGGCACACCCCTCCACTTT
J: TRBJ2-1; D: TRBD1; V: TRBV2; size: NA; CDR3: CASKWTGDNEQFF; DNA: TGTGCCAGCAAATGGACAGGGGACAATGAGCAGTTCTTC
J: TRBJ2-2; D: NA; V: TRBV2; size: NA; CDR3: CASSVAVAYLGELFF; DNA: TGTGCCAGCAGTGTTGCTGTAGCGTATTTGGGGGAGCTGTTTTTT
J: TRBJ1-6; D: NA; V: TRBV18; size: NA; CDR3: CASSPLDRDSPLHF; DNA: TGTGCCAGCTCACCCTTAGACAGAGATTCACCCCTCCACTTT
J: TRBJ1-5; D: NA; V: TRBV27; size: NA; CDR3: CASTPLGAGWNQPQHF; DNA: TGTGCCAGCACCCCCTTGGGGGCAGGCTGGAATCAGCCCCAGCATTTT
J: TRBJ1-3; D: NA; V: TRBV19; size: once; CDR3: CASTLEGVLSGNTIYF; DNA: TGTGCCAGTACTCTCGAAGGGGTTCTCTCTGGAAACACCATATATTTT